A single sample is the source of the 32 T cell receptor beta chains below, sequenced in a study of blood T cell repertoires in COVID-19. Profiled with immunoSEQ multiplex PCR; TCRdb holds only in-frame clones, not every one. The sample includes fewer than 200,000 clones, approximately 81% of them seen just once. The specimen was PBMCs or T cells enriched from blood (not recorded which). These receptor sequences come from a woman in her 40s with acute COVID-19.

This chain joins TRBV3-1 (or the pseudogene TRBV3-2) and TRBJ2-3, with TRBD2 identical over 10 bases. The J segment lost 4 bases and the V segment lost 8 bases, leaving 6 bases of the junction unmatched. This CDR3 contains 14 residues. Germline V gives CDR1 LGHDT, CDR2 YNNKEL (reference sequence). The CDR3 is CASSGTSVADTQYF. The CDR3 nucleotides read TGTGCCAGCTCCGGGACTAGCGTCGCAGATACGCAGTATTTT.

The CDR3 protein is CAWSAGGGNTIYF. The CDR3 nucleotides are TGTGCCTGGAGTGCGGGGGGAGGAAACACCATATATTTT. The genes are TRBV30 and TRBJ1-3, with D perhaps matching TRBD1 (5 bases). Deletions cut 1 base from V and 4 bases from J, with 8 bases between. The CDR3 sequence is 13 residues long. The germline V gene has CDR1 GTSNPN and CDR2 SVGIG (reference sequence).

The rearrangement uses TRBV7-9 and TRBJ2-1, with 10 bases identical to TRBD1. This CDR3 region has 14 residues. Germline V gives CDR1 SEHNR, CDR2 FQNEAQ (reference sequence). The V gene end was trimmed by 7 bases and the J gene end by 8 bases; junction bases not matched to a gene: 8. CDR3 in DNA: TGTGCCAGCACGGACAGGGGGGTCAAGGATGAGCAGTTCTTC. Protein product: CASTDRGVKDEQFF. The variable domain in full, with the rest retrieved from reference TRBV7-9 and TRBJ2-1, is DTGVSQNPRHKITKRGQNVTFRCDPISEHNRLYWYRQTLGQGPEFLTYFQNEAQLEKSRLLSDRFSAERPKGSFSTLEIQRTEQGDSAMYLCASTDRGVKDEQFFGPGTRLTVL.

This clone occurred once. The chain links TRBV25-1 to TRBJ2-3; D is undetermined. The CDR3 is made up of 15 amino acids. CDR1 and CDR2 (germline): MGHDK, SYGVNS. V dropped 3 bases and J dropped 0 bases, with 10 bases sitting between them. In DNA, the CDR3 is TGTGCCAGCAGTGATACTAACGCTAGCACAGATACGCAGTATTTT. This sequence encodes CASSDTNASTDTQYF. The full variable domain, in which reference TRBV25-1 and TRBJ2-3 provide the parts outside the CDR3, is EADIYQTPRYLVIGTGKKITLECSQTMGHDKMYWYQQDPGMELHLIHYSYGVNSTEKGDLSSESTVSRIRTEHFPLTLESARPSHTSQYLCASSDTNASTDTQYFGPGTRLTVL.

The chain uses TRBV2 and TRBJ2-7; TRBD2 agrees at 11 bases. The ends lost 7 bases at V and 2 bases at J; junction bases unmatched: 13. There are 17 residues in the CDR3. The germline gives CDR1 SNHLY, CDR2 FYNNEI. The CDR3 sequence: CASNPGTSGYGAYEQYV. The CDR3 nucleotides read TGTGCCAGCAACCCCGGGACTAGCGGATATGGGGCCTACGAGCAGTACGTC.

The chain recombines TRBV4-1 with TRBJ2-7, with no clear D. The CDR3 contains 13 residues. With 3 bases removed from V and 5 bases from J, the gap between germline ends came to 11 bases. Germline values: CDR1 MGHRA, CDR2 YSYEKL. In DNA form, the CDR3 reads TGCGCCAGCAGCCAGGCAGGCCTGGACGAGCAGTACTTC. Its translation: CASSQAGLDEQYF.

This clone was counted only a few times. This sequence joins TRBV24-1 and TRBJ2-1; 8 positions agree with TRBD1. The CDR3 is 15 amino acids. V shed 9 bases, J shed 0 bases, and the junction held 6 bases outside the gene matches. CDR1 is KGHDR and CDR2 is SFDVKD in the germline V gene. In DNA form, the CDR3 reads TGTGCCACCTCTCCCAGGGGGCTCTCCTACAATGAGCAGTTCTTC. It is translated as CATSPRGLSYNEQFF.

The sample holds a few counts of this clone. V is TRBV30 and J is TRBJ1-4; tentative D call: TRBD1 (6 bases). The V end was cut by 3 bases, the J end by 2 bases, with 13 bases between. The CDR3 extends over 15 amino acids. The germline gives CDR1 GTSNPN, CDR2 SVGIG (reference sequence). The CDR3 coding sequence is TGTGCCTGGAGGACCTGGGGGGGCACTAATGAAAAACTGTTTTTT. Protein: CAWRTWGGTNEKLFF.

The chain carries TRBV6-1 and TRBJ2-1; maybe TRBD2 (6 bases). The CDR3 runs 16 residues. Germline CDR1 is MNHNS and CDR2 is SASEGT. Trimming shortened V by 3 bases and J by 3 bases, and 15 bases separated the two germline ends. The CDR3 sequence: CASSERVRGIYNEQFF. CDR3 sequence (DNA): TGTGCCAGCAGTGAGAGGGTGCGGGGAATCTACAATGAGCAGTTCTTC.

This chain uses TRBV2 with TRBJ2-7; 12 positions agree with TRBD2. This CDR3 is built from 16 residues. CDR1 is SNHLY and CDR2 is FYNNEI in the germline V gene. V gave up 6 bases and J gave up 0 bases; unmatched junction bases: 6. CDR3 loop: CASRGTSGRTSYEQYF. CDR3 in DNA: TGTGCCAGCAGGGGAACTAGCGGGAGGACCTCCTACGAGCAGTACTTC.

The CDR3 loop is CASSDGTSGRTDTQYF. CDR3 DNA: TGTGCCAGCAGTGACGGGACTAGCGGGAGAACAGATACGCAGTATTTT. The chain couples TRBV6-1 to TRBJ2-3; 14 nucleotides match TRBD2. The J segment lost 3 bases and the V segment lost 3 bases, leaving 2 bases of the junction unmatched. The CDR3 consists of 16 residues. CDR1 and CDR2 from the germline V gene are MNHNS and SASEGT.

This sequence joins TRBV11-3 and TRBJ2-3; D perhaps matches TRBD1 (6 bases). CDR3 size: 13 residues. CDR1 and CDR2 from the germline V gene are SGHNT and YENEEA. Trimming stripped 6 bases from V and 4 bases from J, with 11 bases between. This CDR3 is CASSKQGSDTQYF. The CDR3 nucleotides read TGTGCCAGCAGTAAACAGGGTTCAGATACGCAGTATTTT.

V usage is TRBV3-1 (or the pseudogene TRBV3-2) and J usage is TRBJ2-5; 12 bases map to TRBD2. Germline loops: CDR1 LGHDT, CDR2 YNNKEL (reference sequence). With V trimmed by 2 bases and J by 7 bases, 5 bases remained unmatched. This CDR3 is built from 15 residues. The CDR3 bases are TGTGCCAGCAGCCAAAGGACTAGCGGGAAAGGGACCCAGTACTTC. Translation gives CASSQRTSGKGTQYF.

J is TRBJ2-1 and V is TRBV5-1, with 13 positions matching TRBD2. CDR3 length equals 15 residues. V was pared by 4 bases and J by 6 bases, with 4 bases of the junction left unmatched. The germline V gene encodes CDR1 SGHRS and CDR2 YFSETQ. The CDR3 spells CASSPRLAGGNEQFF. The CDR3 nucleotides are TGCGCCAGCAGCCCGAGACTAGCGGGAGGCAATGAGCAGTTCTTC.

The genes are TRBV5-5 and TRBJ2-5, with TRBD2 identical over 10 bases. V lost 2 bases to trimming and J lost 1 base; unmatched junction nucleotides: 5. This CDR3 is 16 amino acids long. Looked up from germline, CDR1 is SGHKS and CDR2 is YYEKEE (reference sequence). The CDR3 DNA sequence: TGTGCCAGCAGCTTAGGACTAGCGGCCCTCCAAGAGACCCAGTACTTC. This sequence encodes CASSLGLAALQETQYF.

A few counts support this clone. The rearrangement links TRBV7-2 to TRBJ1-4; 10 positions match TRBD1. V was clipped by 4 bases and J by 7 bases; unmatched bases: 6. The CDR3 is 15 residues long. CDR1 and CDR2 (germline): SGHTA, FQGNSA. The CDR3 bases are TGTGCCAGCAGCTCTTCGGACAGGGGGTTTGAAAAACTGTTTTTT. It yields the protein CASSSSDRGFEKLFF.

This clone was seen just once. The rearrangement links TRBV30 to TRBJ1-2, with 7 bases fitting TRBD1. Per germline, CDR1 GTSNPN and CDR2 SVGIG (reference sequence). Trimming cost V 8 bases and J 7 bases; bases outside gene matches: 13. This CDR3 contains 13 residues. This chain's CDR3 is CAHDDRAGGGYTF. The CDR3, as DNA: TGTGCCCACGATGACAGGGCCGGAGGTGGCTACACCTTC.

The rearrangement uses TRBV6-5 and TRBJ1-1, with 9 bases aligning to TRBD1. The germline CDR1 and CDR2 sequences are MNHEY and SVGAGI. J gave up 6 bases and V 8 bases, and 7 bases lay outside the gene matches. The CDR3 loop spans 13 amino acids. CDR3 DNA: TGTGCCAGCTCCGACAGGGGGTTCGCTGAAGCTTTCTTT. Amino acids: CASSDRGFAEAFF.

The CDR3 nucleotides read TGTGCCAGCAGCTTAGAAGCGACTAGCTCCCCCGATACGCAGTATTTT. It codes for CASSLEATSSPDTQYF. The chain uses TRBV11-2 and TRBJ2-3, with TRBD2 matching over 7 bases. The CDR3 sequence is 16 residues long. V lost 0 bases to trimming and J lost 6 bases; unmatched junction nucleotides: 9. Per the germline V gene, CDR1 is SGHAT and CDR2 is FQNNGV.

This clone was recorded once. This sequence joins TRBV6-1 and TRBJ1-1; D may be TRBD1 (5 bases). V lost 0 bases and J lost 1, with 9 bases in between. This CDR3 is built from 15 residues. Germline CDR1 and CDR2: MNHNS and SASEGT. CDR3 region: CASSEAWGGNTEAFF. CDR3 bases: TGTGCCAGCAGTGAAGCATGGGGGGGGAACACTGAAGCTTTCTTT.

The rearrangement uses TRBV6-6 and TRBJ2-4; a possible D gene is TRBD2 (7 bases). Germline CDR1 is MNHNY and CDR2 is SVGAGI (reference sequence). V was cut by 2 bases and J by 8 bases, with 16 bases left in between. CDR3 length equals 15 residues. The CDR3 spells CASSYLPGGSDIQYF. CDR3 sequence (DNA): TGTGCCAGCAGTTACCTCCCGGGGGGCTCCGACATTCAGTACTTC.

This clone was recorded a few times. The chain employs TRBV30 and TRBJ1-1, with TRBD1 as a possible D gene (6 bases). There are 14 residues in the CDR3. V was clipped by 3 bases and J by 0 bases, with 11 bases between them. Germline V gene lookup returns CDR1 GTSNPN and CDR2 SVGIG (reference sequence). The CDR3 sequence is CAWREQGLNTEAFF. Here the CDR3 DNA reads TGTGCCTGGAGAGAACAGGGCTTGAACACTGAAGCTTTCTTT.

The J gene is TRBJ2-2, the V gene TRBV18, with TRBD1 matching 8 bases. The V gene's germline CDR1 is KGHSH and CDR2 LQKENI. The length of the CDR3 is 16 residues. With 5 bases clipped from V and 1 base from J, the junction kept 6 bases outside the gene matches. The CDR3 reads CASSWAGTGNTGELFF. CDR3 sequence (DNA): TGTGCCAGCTCATGGGCCGGGACAGGGAACACCGGGGAGCTGTTTTTT.

Turning to this clone: With a much larger clone just one base away, this may be a read error. V is TRBV7-3 and J is TRBJ2-2; no clear D gene. This CDR3 contains 14 residues. With 2 bases removed from V and 1 base from J, the gap between germline ends came to 5 bases. The V gene's germline CDR1 is SGHTA and CDR2 FQGTGA. CDR3 in amino acids: CASSLYRNTGELFF. CDR3 nucleotides: TGTGCCAGCAGCTTATACAGGAACACCGGGGAGCTGTTTTTT.

The chain joins TRBV6-5 to TRBJ1-1; unclear D gene. CDR3 length: 13 amino acids. V lost 8 bases and J 3 bases, leaving 13 bases between the germline ends. The germline V gene has CDR1 MNHEY and CDR2 SVGAGI. CDR3 sequence reads: CASAMVPHTEAFF. In DNA form, the CDR3 reads TGTGCCAGCGCTATGGTCCCGCACACTGAAGCTTTCTTT.

The gene calls are TRBV29-1 and TRBJ2-3, with D possibly TRBD1 on 6 matching bases. V was trimmed by 2 bases and J by 10 bases, leaving 16 bases between them. Looked up from germline, CDR1 is SQVTM and CDR2 is ANQGSEA. The CDR3 covers 13 residues. DNA for the CDR3: TGCAGCGTTGAACTCTATACAGGGATCGCGCAGTATTTT. Translation gives CSVELYTGIAQYF.

The chain joins TRBV6-5 to TRBJ1-1; a weak D match, TRBD1 (5 bases). The CDR3 runs to 14 residues. The germline V gene has CDR1 MNHEY and CDR2 SVGAGI. V was shortened by 7 bases and J by 3 bases, with 15 bases between the two germline ends. As DNA, the CDR3 is TGTGCCAGCACCGGACACGGGAGGGACACTGAAGCTTTCTTT. Translating gives CASTGHGRDTEAFF.

The rearrangement links TRBV24-1 to TRBJ2-1; the D gene is possibly TRBD1 (6 bases). Germline CDR1 reads KGHDR; CDR2 reads SFDVKD. Trimming took off 4 bases at V and 1 base at J, with 13 bases between the two ends. The CDR3 is made up of 16 amino acids. CDR3 sequence: CATSELQGSSYNEQFF. For the CDR3, the DNA is TGTGCCACCAGTGAGTTACAGGGTTCTTCCTACAATGAGCAGTTCTTC.

The chain couples TRBV19 to TRBJ1-2, with a possible D match to TRBD1 (5 bases). CDR1 is LNHDA and CDR2 is SQIVND in the germline V gene (reference sequence). V was cut by 3 bases and J by 6 bases, with 14 bases left in between. The CDR3 runs to 14 residues. The DNA for the CDR3 is TGTGCCAGTAGTATTCTCTCAAAGGGGCATGGCTACACCTTC. The encoded protein is CASSILSKGHGYTF.

CDR3 bases: TGTGCCTCTCAGACAGGGGCTGGAGGCTACACCTTC. It codes for CASQTGAGGYTF. This chain connects TRBV25-1 to TRBJ1-2; 8 positions match TRBD1. Unmatched junction bases numbered 10, after V lost 11 bases and J lost 8 bases. Germline V CDR1 and CDR2: MGHDK, SYGVNS. The CDR3 extends over 12 amino acids.

Worth noting for this clone: Germline is not matched at one junction end, which may reflect a read error. Other DNA sequences in the same sample also yield this CDR3. The chain is built from TRBV6-1 and TRBJ1-2; possible D gene TRBD1, 6 bases. The CDR3 runs 13 residues. The germline V gene has CDR1 MNHNS and CDR2 SASEGT. The CDR3 DNA reads as TGTGCCAGCAGCGAAGGGGGAGGCTATGGCTACACCTTC. It specifies CASSEGGGYGYTF.

J is TRBJ2-6 and V is TRBV6-1; no firm D call. Trimming took off 2 bases at V and 2 bases at J, with 10 bases between the two ends. Per germline, CDR1 MNHNS and CDR2 SASEGT. This CDR3 contains 16 residues. This CDR3 is CASSEQEGTGANVLTF. The CDR3 region has the DNA TGTGCCAGCAGTGAACAGGAAGGCACTGGGGCCAACGTCCTGACTTTC.